Following are 12 T cell receptor beta chains from one sample sequenced in a study of early T cells in non-severe SARS-CoV-2 infection. TCRdb redid the calling of the 5' RACE reads with MiXCR, one entry per CDR3 protein. The table has about 30,000 distinct CDR3 sequences, around 6.6% seen once. The sequencing input was whole blood. These receptors originate from an adult who was a healthcare worker with PCR-confirmed SARS-CoV-2 infection or an uninfected control (not recorded which).

The table lists this clonotype with many counts. This sequence joins TRBV20-1 and TRBJ1-1, with D perhaps TRBD1 (6 bases). Looked up from germline, CDR1 is DFQATT and CDR2 is SNEGSKA (reference sequence). V was clipped by 2 bases and J by 6 bases, with 16 bases between them. CDR3 size: 14 residues. CDR3 sequence: CSARPRGAFAEAFF. CDR3 in DNA: TGCAGTGCTAGACCCCGGGGGGCGTTCGCTGAAGCTTTCTTT.

This clonotype came up many times. The V call is TRBV24-1, the J call TRBJ2-7; 9 bases match TRBD1. Per the germline V gene, CDR1 is KGHDR and CDR2 is SFDVKD. The CDR3 covers 15 residues. After removal of 2 bases from V and 2 bases from J, the junction contained 3 bases not matched to a gene. The CDR3 loop is CATSDSRTGAYEQYF. As DNA, the CDR3 is TGTGCCACCAGTGATTCCCGGACAGGGGCCTACGAGCAGTACTTC.

To note about this clonotype: With a much larger clone just one base away, this may be a read error. The chain is built from TRBV7-9 and TRBJ2-5; 7 nucleotides agree with TRBD1. Germline CDR1 reads SEHNR; CDR2 reads FQNEAQ (reference sequence). The CDR3 spans 15 residues. The CDR3 region has the DNA TGTGTCAGCAGCTTATCCGGGACAGTCCAAGAGACCCAGTACTTC. It codes for CVSSLSGTVQETQYF.

This clonotype was recorded at least ten times. The CDR3 sequence: CASSPYPPYEQYF. CDR3 nucleotide sequence: TGTGCCAGCAGCCCATACCCCCCTTACGAGCAGTACTTC. V and J are TRBV7-2 and TRBJ2-7; D gene ambiguous. The CDR3 totals 13 residues. Trimming cost V 5 bases and J 4 bases, with 12 bases left between them. Germline values: CDR1 SGHTA, CDR2 FQGNSA.

At least ten counts were recorded for this clonotype. V is TRBV5-1 and J is TRBJ2-2; TRBD2 aligns across 9 bases. CDR3 length: 18 residues. V was clipped by 0 bases and J by 0 bases; unmatched bases: 6. Germline loops: CDR1 SGHRS, CDR2 YFSETQ. CDR3 nucleotides: TGCGCCAGCAGCTTGGTAGCGGGGGCGTTCGCGAACACCGGGGAGCTGTTTTTT. It is translated as CASSLVAGAFANTGELFF.

The genes are TRBV6-5 and TRBJ2-1; D gene unclear. CDR3 length: 15 residues. CDR1 and CDR2 from the germline V gene are MNHEY and SVGAGI. Trimming removed 0 bases from V and 0 bases from J, with 6 bases in between. CDR3 protein: CASSYSLDSYNEQFF. In DNA, the CDR3 is TGTGCCAGCAGTTACTCGCTGGACTCCTACAATGAGCAGTTCTTC.

This clonotype was seen at least ten times. The chain has TRBV7-9 and TRBJ1-2, with D possibly TRBD1 on 6 matching bases. From germline, CDR1 is SEHNR and CDR2 FQNEAQ (reference sequence). This CDR3 region has 15 residues. Trimming removed 5 bases from V and 7 bases from J, with 20 bases in between. CDR3 region: CASSIGQPSLVGYTF. CDR3 nucleotides: TGTGCCAGCAGCATTGGACAGCCCTCCCTGGTTGGCTACACCTTC.

This clonotype appeared many times. This chain uses TRBV3-1 with TRBJ2-3; 10 bases are a match to TRBD2. This CDR3 is built from 16 residues. From germline, CDR1 is LGHDT and CDR2 YNNKEL (reference sequence). With 4 bases clipped from V and 0 bases from J, the junction kept 4 bases outside the gene matches. The CDR3 is CASSPGLATSTDTQYF. In nucleotides, the CDR3 is TGTGCCAGCAGCCCGGGACTAGCGACGAGCACAGATACGCAGTATTTT.

This clonotype was counted many times. This sequence joins TRBV20-1 and TRBJ2-7; 9 positions agree with TRBD1. After removal of 3 bases from V and 3 bases from J, the junction contained 6 bases not matched to a gene. Looked up from germline, CDR1 is DFQATT and CDR2 is SNEGSKA (reference sequence). This CDR3 comprises 14 residues. CDR3 in amino acids: CSARLTGGRYEQYF. DNA of the CDR3: TGCAGTGCTAGGTTGACAGGGGGGCGCTACGAGCAGTACTTC.

At least ten counts were recorded for this clonotype. The V and J genes are TRBV12-3 or TRBV12-4 and TRBJ1-5; D is unclear. The CDR3 contains 14 residues. V was shortened by 4 bases and J by 6 bases, with 13 bases between the two germline ends. The CDR3 nucleotides read TGTGCCAGCAGTTATATGGGCAAGGGTCAGCCCCAGCATTTT. Translation gives CASSYMGKGQPQHF.

The V call is TRBV9, the J call TRBJ1-2; 7 bases match TRBD1. CDR1 and CDR2 (germline): SGDLS, YYNGEE. This CDR3 has 14 amino acids. V was clipped by 3 bases and J by 4 bases; unmatched bases: 6. CDR3 sequence (DNA): TGTGCCAGCAGCGCGCGGGACAGCCGCTATGGCTACACCTTC. Residues: CASSARDSRYGYTF. The whole variable domain, remainder taken from reference TRBV9 and TRBJ1-2, is DSGVTQTPKHLITATGQRVTLRCSPRSGDLSVYWYQQSLDQGLQFLIQYYNGEERAKGNILERFSAQQFPDLHSELNLSSLELGDSALYFCASSARDSRYGYTFGSGTRLTVV.

There are many counts of this clonotype. The genes are TRBV7-3 and TRBJ2-3; tentative D call: TRBD2 (6 bases). Germline CDR1 is SGHTA and CDR2 is FQGTGA. V lost 4 bases and J 2 bases, leaving 10 bases between the germline ends. The CDR3 spans 14 residues. The CDR3 sequence is CASSWGLHTDTQYF. The CDR3 DNA follows: TGTGCCAGCAGCTGGGGACTCCACACAGATACGCAGTATTTT.